This TCR beta chain was sequenced during a study of T cells in localized non-small cell lung cancer (dated by TCRdb to the early 2020s). In the study overall: The study analyzed T cell repertoires of 200 to 250 early-stage NSCLC patients, comparing tumors and uninvolved tumor-adjacent lungs. Of the NSCLC patients, around 140 were male and around 97 were female, and the mean age was roughly 61 years. The cohort was made up of around 220 treatment-naive NSCLC patients whose localized lung tumors had been resected. Results the study describes overall, beyond this receptor: Since the design was exploratory, TCR variables were selected using unadjusted p-values with no false-discovery rate correction. Multi-region tumor sequencing was not performed, so intratumor heterogeneity could not be excluded. Longer overall survival was associated with higher T cell density in blood, whereas shorter survival was associated with higher clonality in adjacent lung. The highest T cell clonality was observed in uninvolved tumor-adjacent lung, where clonality exceeded that of tumor, suggesting that antigenic responses were more focused in uninvolved tumor-adjacent lung. A median of approximately 57 of the top 100 tumor clones were detected in paired uninvolved adjacent lung, and around 30 of these tumor clones were also found among the top 100 clones of the paired uninvolved adjacent lung.

Turning to this clone: The clone's antigen remains unknown. Per-nucleotide qualities are absent, and no much larger clonotype sits a single base away.

The germline V gene encodes CDR1 LNHDA and CDR2 SQIVND (reference sequence). The CDR3 sequence holds 13 residues, the cysteine and phenylalanine included. Only the CDR3 DNA is retained, 39 bases long and in frame from the first base. Ends trimmed: V by 10 bases, J by 9 bases; bases unmatched to a gene: 11. The immunoSEQ Assay was used to sequence TCR beta CDR3 regions from DNA. The study's own analysis went as follows. To compute T cell density, TCR beta template counts were normalized to usable DNA, which was estimated by amplifying housekeeping genes. The preseqR package was used to estimate richness by extrapolating to 400,000 templates for PBMC samples and to 120,000 templates for tissue samples. Clonality was defined as one minus Pielou's evenness. To identify tissue-enriched TCRs, differential abundance testing was run on productive amino-acid clonotypes with a minimum total count of 5 and an alpha of 0.1. The Jaccard Index and the Morisita Overlap Index were used to quantify repertoire overlap between compartments. TCR beta CDR3s were clustered by GLIPH together with public tetramer-defined viral CDR3s, and at least three viral sequences plus V-gene enrichment were required for viral motifs. The clones in this table, taken by TCRdb from immuneACCESS, are in-frame only. Not every clone is retained; where verified, under half of the shortfall comes from an unresolved V gene, and the cause of the rest is unknown. V and J calls and clone size follow that table, whereas D and trimming were derived from the DNA. The sample table records roughly 4,200 clones; roughly 38% of these occur just once. 5.5% to 6% of the sample comes from the top ten.

At diagnosis, tumor, uninvolved tumor-adjacent lung and peripheral blood were collected and then preserved as a mix of FFPE and fresh-frozen material. The sequence joins TRBV19 to TRBJ2-1, with TRBD1 identical over 8 junction bases. The sample consisted of lung tumor tissue, taken before any cancer treatment. The sequence was obtained from a woman between 35 and 75 years old with stage I lung adenocarcinoma. The DNA sequence is TGTGCCACCTCCGGGACAGGTTGGATTGAGCAGTTCTTC. Translated, this gives CATSGTGWIEQFF. The CDR3, completed at both ends by the reference TRBV19 and TRBJ2-1 genes, gives the full variable domain DGGITQSPKYLFRKEGQNVTLSCEQNLNHDAMYWYRQDPGQGLRLIYYSQIVNDFQKGDIAEGYSVSREKKESFPLTVTSAQKNPTAFYLCATSGTGWIEQFFGPGTRLTVL.